This T cell receptor beta chain was observed in a study of T cell responses to AZD1222 COVID-19 vaccine. Findings of the study overall: White British ancestry dominated among donors, who included more females, and clonal diversity was possibly underestimated. Researchers report vaccine-associated CD4 TCRs spanning spike, with dominance at 160-218 and 743-854.

TCRdb's table, derived via immunoSEQ multiplex PCR, lists solely in-frame clones and lacks some. This sample yields roughly 270,000 clones, of which 90% to 95% are seen a single time; around 0.5% belongs to the top ten. About this clone itself: Its antigen is not known. This sample includes further DNA sequences coding for the same CDR3.

Germline V gene lookup returns CDR1 SQVTM and CDR2 ANQGSEA. The CDR3 covers 12 residues. Deletions cut 4 bases from V and 2 bases from J, with 8 bases between. This receptor was taken from an adult who received the AZD1222 COVID-19 vaccine. The chain carries TRBV29-1 and TRBJ2-5; D is possibly TRBD2 (6 bases). Sequencing was performed on peripheral blood, taken 28 days after the second AZD1222 dose. CDR3 in DNA: TGCAGCGTTGTGGAGGGTCAAGAGACCCAGTACTTC. Translation: CSVVEGQETQYF.